This TCR beta chain appears in the sequencing data of a study of cytomegalovirus exposure and HLA in healthy donors. Overall study: Both the roughly 120 validation repertoires and the roughly 700 first-cohort repertoires used the same platform, as reported by a later analysis. Study conclusions and caveats: The tendency of first-cohort TCR clusters to co-occur in the 120 or so validation repertoires emerged from a later analysis. Rare TCR sequences predominated, though certain public TCRs were found in many donors.

CDR1 SGHRS and CDR2 YFSETQ come from the germline V gene. V was pared by 0 bases and J by 2 bases, with 3 bases between. This CDR3 region has 13 residues. Remarks on this clone: Its antigen remains unidentified.

The data were produced by immunoSEQ multiplex PCR, yet TCRdb's version contains in-frame clones alone and is incomplete. Of under 100,000 clones listed, 90% to 97% are singletons. This chain connects TRBV5-1 to TRBJ2-1; D not resolved. The receptor comes from a woman between 18 and 29 years old in good health and CMV-seronegative. The specimen sequenced was PBMCs. The CDR3 nucleotides read TGCGCCAGCAGCTTGGACACCTACAATGAGCAGTTCTTC. It encodes CASSLDTYNEQFF.